The 3 T cell receptor beta chains reported below all come from one sample, sequenced in a study of immune heterogeneity within non-small cell lung tumors. Template material comprised bulk tumor genomic DNA at about 610 ng per sample. Primary tumors were biopsied several times each, far apart, intraoperatively. Enrolled individuals presented with untreated, newly diagnosed non-small cell lung cancer and received curative surgery. Amplification of TCR beta CDR3 was performed by multiplex PCR with 32 V and 13 J primers. TCRdb ran MiXCR on the multiplex PCR reads and lists one entry per CDR3 protein. The repertoire has more than 5,000 distinct CDR3 sequences, about 20% of them found once; the top ten carry more than 11%. The source material was lung tumor tissue. These receptor sequences come from a female donor with non-small cell lung cancer.

About this clonotype: It may be a read error: a sequence one base away is much more abundant. The chain is built from TRBV19 and TRBJ1-5; 7 bases fit TRBD1. The CDR3 is 16 residues long. CDR1 is LNHDA, CDR2 SQIVND, per germline (reference sequence). Here the CDR3 DNA reads TGTGCCAGTAGTCCGAGACAGGGATGGAACAATCAGCCCCAGAATTTT. Its translation is CASSPRQGWNNQPQNF.

This clonotype is judged medium-sized. The J gene is TRBJ2-7, the V gene TRBV4-2; D call uncertain. The CDR3 loop spans 13 amino acids. CDR1 and CDR2 (germline): LGHNA, YNFKEQ. V was shortened by 4 bases and J by 3 bases, with 10 bases between the two germline ends. The CDR3 reads CASSRGGNYEQYF. The CDR3 nucleotides read TGTGCCAGCAGCCGGGGTGGGAACTACGAGCAGTACTTC.

This clonotype has more than one count but fewer than ten. The chain carries TRBV20-1 and TRBJ1-5; TRBD1 might be the D (6 bases). The CDR3 is made up of 18 amino acids. Germline values: CDR1 DFQATT, CDR2 SNEGSKA (reference sequence). V shed 3 bases and J shed 2 bases, with 23 bases lying between them. Written as DNA, the CDR3 is TGCAGTGCTAGTGCCCCCGCCGGGGGGGCTCTGGGCAATCAGCCCCAGCATTTT. Translated: CSASAPAGGALGNQPQHF.